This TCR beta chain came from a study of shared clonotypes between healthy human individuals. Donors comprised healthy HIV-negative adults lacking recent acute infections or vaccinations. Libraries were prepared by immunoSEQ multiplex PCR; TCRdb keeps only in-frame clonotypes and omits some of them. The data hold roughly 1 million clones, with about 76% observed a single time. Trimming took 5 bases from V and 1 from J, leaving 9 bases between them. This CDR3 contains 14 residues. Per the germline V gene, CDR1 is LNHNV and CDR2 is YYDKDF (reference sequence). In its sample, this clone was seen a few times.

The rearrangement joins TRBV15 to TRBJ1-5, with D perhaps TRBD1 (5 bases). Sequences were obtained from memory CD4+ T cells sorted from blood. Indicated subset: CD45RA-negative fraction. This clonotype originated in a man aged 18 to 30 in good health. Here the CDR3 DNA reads TGTGCCACCAGCTGGGGGAGGAGCAATCAGCCCCAGCATTTT. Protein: CATSWGRSNQPQHF.